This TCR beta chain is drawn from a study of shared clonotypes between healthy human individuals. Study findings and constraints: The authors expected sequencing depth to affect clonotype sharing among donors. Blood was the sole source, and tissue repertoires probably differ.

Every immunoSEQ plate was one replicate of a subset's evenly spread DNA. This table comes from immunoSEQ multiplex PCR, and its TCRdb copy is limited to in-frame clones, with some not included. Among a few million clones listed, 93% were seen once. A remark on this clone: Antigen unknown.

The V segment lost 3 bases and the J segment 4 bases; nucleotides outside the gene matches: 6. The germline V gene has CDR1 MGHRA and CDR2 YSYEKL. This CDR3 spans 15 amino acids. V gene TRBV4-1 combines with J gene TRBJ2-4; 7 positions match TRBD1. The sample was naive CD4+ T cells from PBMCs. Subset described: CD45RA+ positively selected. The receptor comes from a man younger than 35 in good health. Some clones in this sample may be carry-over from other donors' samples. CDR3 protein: CASSHPGQLKNIQYF. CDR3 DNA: TGCGCCAGCAGCCACCCGGGACAGCTTAAAAACATTCAGTACTTC.